Listed here are 21 T cell receptor beta chains from one sample, sequenced in a study of Graves' ophthalmopathy and Graves' hyperthyroidism. The sequenced template was RNA, covering the TCR beta CDR3 region. A first-round RT-PCR used HTBI primers, followed by a second-round multiplex PCR. One entry per CDR3 protein results from TCRdb running MiXCR on the multiplex PCR reads. The table has 150,000 to 200,000 distinct CDR3 sequences, 39% seen once; the top ten hold approximately 8.9%. The sample consisted of peripheral blood. The origin of the receptors is a man aged 30-40 years with Graves' ophthalmopathy.

This clonotype was detected ten times or more. The V and J genes are TRBV7-2 and TRBJ2-7; 7 bases agree with TRBD1. Trimming cost V 4 bases and J 4 bases; bases outside gene matches: 7. The CDR3 has 14 amino acids. Germline V gene data show CDR1 as SGHTA and CDR2 as FQGNSA. This chain's CDR3 is CASSSGDSKYEQYF. As DNA, the CDR3 is TGTGCCAGCAGCTCCGGGGACAGCAAGTACGAGCAGTACTTC.

Here the CDR3 DNA reads TGTGCCAGTAGTATAGGTGATTATAGCAATCAGCCCCAGCATTTT. The encoded protein is CASSIGDYSNQPQHF. The chain couples TRBV19 to TRBJ1-5; no definite D call. The CDR3 spans 15 residues. Germline V gene sequence: CDR1 LNHDA, CDR2 SQIVND (reference sequence). Trimming left V 1 base short and J 0 bases short, with 7 bases between.

This clonotype has at least ten counts. J is TRBJ2-7 and V is TRBV6-2 or TRBV6-3; D not resolved. This CDR3 comprises 17 residues. Germline V gene sequence: CDR1 MNHEY, CDR2 SVGEGT. V lost 2 bases and J lost 2, with 19 bases in between. Here the CDR3 reads CASSYATTTRRAYEQYF. The CDR3 DNA sequence: TGTGCCAGCAGTTACGCCACTACAACCCGAAGGGCCTACGAGCAGTACTTC.

This clonotype was found many times. This chain's CDR3 is CASSLTRDRVNEQYF. The CDR3, as DNA: TGTGCCAGCAGCCTCACGCGGGACAGGGTGAACGAGCAGTACTTC. V and J are TRBV6-2 or TRBV6-3 and TRBJ2-7; 9 bases line up with TRBD1. J lost 5 bases, V lost 6 bases, and 11 bases had no gene match. Germline V gene lookup returns CDR1 MNHEY and CDR2 SVGEGT. The CDR3 covers 15 residues.

This clonotype was seen at least ten times. The chain is built from TRBV10-3 and TRBJ2-7; no definite D call. CDR1 and CDR2 from the germline V gene are ENHRY and SYGVKD. This CDR3 is built from 14 residues. V was pared by 4 bases and J by 5 bases, with 15 bases between. DNA of the CDR3: TGTGCCATCAGTGTGCACGGATCCCCGCACGAGCAGTACTTC. It is translated as CAISVHGSPHEQYF.

A few counts support this clonotype. The genes are TRBV28 and TRBJ2-5; D unresolved. CDR1 is MDHEN, CDR2 SYDVKM, per germline. The V gene lost 7 bases and the J gene lost 1 base, with 4 bases spanning the gap. This CDR3 is 11 amino acids long. The DNA of the CDR3 is TGTGCCAGCACGAGCCAAGAGACCCAGTACTTC. Its translation: CASTSQETQYF. The whole variable domain, filled in from reference TRBV28 and TRBJ2-5, reads DVKVTQSSRYLVKRTGEKVFLECVQDMDHENMFWYRQDPGLGLRLIYFSYDVKMKEKGDIPEGYSVSREKKERFSLILESASTNQTSMYLCASTSQETQYFGPGTRLLVL.

This clonotype was recorded many times. The chain is built from TRBV30 and TRBJ2-7; TRBD2 agrees at 13 bases. This CDR3 comprises 14 residues. Trimming removed 5 bases from V and 6 bases from J; junction bases left unmatched: 7. CDR1 and CDR2 (germline): GTSNPN, SVGIG (reference sequence). The CDR3, as DNA: TGTGCCTGGCGACTAGCGGGAGGACCCATCGAGCAGTACTTC. This encodes CAWRLAGGPIEQYF.

This clonotype was observed a few times. V and J are TRBV6-1 and TRBJ1-1; D unclear. There are 12 residues in the CDR3. With 7 bases removed from V and 3 bases from J, the gap between germline ends came to 9 bases. Germline V gene sequence: CDR1 MNHNS, CDR2 SASEGT. CDR3: CASILADTEAFF. CDR3 nucleotide sequence: TGTGCCAGCATACTAGCGGACACTGAAGCTTTCTTT.

The chain links TRBV12-3 or TRBV12-4 to TRBJ2-5; either TRBD1 or TRBD2 may supply D (5 bases each). The CDR3 contains 14 residues. V lost 6 bases to trimming and J lost 2 bases, with 13 bases between them. The CDR3 DNA reads as TGTGCCAGCAGCTCCGGGACGTTGCAAGAGACCCAGTACTTC. The encoded protein is CASSSGTLQETQYF.

The chain employs TRBV7-6 and TRBJ2-6; 9 nucleotides line up with TRBD1. The germline CDR1 and CDR2 sequences are SGHVS and FNYEAQ. This CDR3 has 17 residues. The V and J ends lost 4 bases and 1 base, in that order; junction bases with no gene match: 5. This chain's CDR3 is CASSWGTGPSGANVLTF. The CDR3 DNA reads as TGTGCCAGCAGCTGGGGGACAGGGCCTTCTGGGGCCAACGTCCTGACTTTC.

This clonotype was seen at least ten times. The chain is built from TRBV15 and TRBJ1-5; D unclear. V was shortened by 5 bases and J by 1 base, with 15 bases between the two germline ends. Germline values: CDR1 LNHNV, CDR2 YYDKDF (reference sequence). The CDR3 consists of 16 residues. Written as DNA, the CDR3 is TGTGCCACCAGCCCTCCGGGGTACGGCAGCAATCAGCCCCAGCATTTT. Its translation: CATSPPGYGSNQPQHF.

In its sample, this clonotype was seen many times. This chain links TRBV3-1 with TRBJ1-1; unclear D gene. This CDR3 has 14 amino acids. V shed 0 bases and J shed 4 bases, with 9 bases lying between them. Looked up from germline, CDR1 is LGHDT and CDR2 is YNNKEL (reference sequence). The chain's CDR3 is CASSQDRLSTEAFF. The CDR3 nucleotides read TGTGCCAGCAGCCAAGATCGTCTATCCACTGAAGCTTTCTTT.

This clonotype was detected ten times or more. This chain joins TRBV6-1 and TRBJ2-7; 9 nucleotides agree with TRBD1. With 5 bases clipped from V and 4 bases from J, the junction kept 6 bases outside the gene matches. Germline V gene data show CDR1 as MNHNS and CDR2 as SASEGT. This CDR3 comprises 14 residues. The CDR3, as DNA: TGTGCCAGCAGTCCGGACAGGGGTGGGTACGAGCAGTACTTC. Protein product: CASSPDRGGYEQYF.

At least ten counts were recorded for this clonotype. The J gene is TRBJ1-2, the V gene TRBV19; tentative D call: TRBD1 (5 bases). The CDR3 runs to 16 residues. V dropped 10 bases and J dropped 8 bases, with 29 bases sitting between them. The germline gives CDR1 LNHDA, CDR2 SQIVND (reference sequence). The CDR3 bases are TGTGCCACTAATCACGGGTGGCAGGGTGGCTATGTGGGCTACACCTTC. Translating gives CATNHGWQGGYVGYTF.

This clonotype was seen repeatedly, ten times or more. The chain links TRBV15 to TRBJ2-5; D is perhaps TRBD1 (6 bases). Germline assignment: CDR1 LNHNV and CDR2 YYDKDF (reference sequence). The CDR3 extends over 16 amino acids. With 6 bases removed from V and 4 bases from J, the gap between germline ends came to 21 bases. The CDR3 here is CATRGAERGNRETQYF. The CDR3 DNA reads TGTGCCACCAGGGGGGCTGAGCGCGGCAACCGAGAGACCCAGTACTTC.

This clonotype was picked up many times. The chain recombines TRBV28 with TRBJ1-2; weak D call: TRBD1 (5 bases). This CDR3 spans 14 amino acids. Trimming pared 3 bases from V and 8 bases from J, leaving 16 bases between. The germline CDR1 and CDR2 sequences are MDHEN and SYDVKM. CDR3 sequence: CASSFAGDLEGYTF. The CDR3 coding sequence is TGTGCCAGCAGTTTCGCGGGGGACTTAGAGGGCTACACCTTC.

This clonotype was recorded at least ten times. The chain links TRBV20-1 to TRBJ2-7; 10 bases are a match to TRBD2. V was clipped by 3 bases and J by 7 bases; unmatched bases: 3. CDR1 and CDR2 from the germline V gene are DFQATT and SNEGSKA (reference sequence). The CDR3 runs 12 residues. The CDR3 region is CSASQREGEQYF. The DNA of the CDR3 is TGCAGTGCTAGTCAGCGGGAGGGAGAGCAGTACTTC.

The gene calls are TRBV6-2 or TRBV6-3 and TRBJ2-7, with D perhaps TRBD1 or TRBD2 (5 bases each). The CDR3 sequence is 14 residues long. V was cut by 2 bases and J by 3 bases, with 11 bases left in between. Germline V CDR1 and CDR2: MNHEY, SVGEGT. CDR3 loop: CASSYGDGNYEQYF. The CDR3 DNA is TGTGCCAGCAGTTACGGGGACGGGAACTACGAGCAGTACTTC.

This clonotype was seen at least ten times. CDR3 bases: TGTGCCAGTAGGGACAGCCTGCTCTATGGCTACACCTTC. This gives the protein CASRDSLLYGYTF. This chain links TRBV19 with TRBJ1-2, with a weak D call TRBD1 (6 bases). This CDR3 has 13 amino acids. Germline loops: CDR1 LNHDA, CDR2 SQIVND (reference sequence). The V end was cut by 6 bases, the J end by 4 bases, with 12 bases between. Full variable domain (remainder filled in from reference TRBV19 and TRBJ1-2): DGGITQSPKYLFRKEGQNVTLSCEQNLNHDAMYWYRQDPGQGLRLIYYSQIVNDFQKGDIAEGYSVSREKKESFPLTVTSAQKNPTAFYLCASRDSLLYGYTFGSGTRLTVV.

This clonotype has a count of ten or more. This chain links TRBV6-1 with TRBJ1-6; a weak D match, TRBD1 (6 bases). The CDR3 totals 16 residues. Trimming took off 4 bases at V and 8 bases at J, with 18 bases between the two ends. CDR1 and CDR2 (germline): MNHNS, SASEGT. The CDR3 coding sequence is TGTGCCAGCAGTGGATCCCTCTCAGGGGCTTATTCACCCCTCCACTTT. It translates to CASSGSLSGAYSPLHF.

The CDR3 nucleotides read TGTGCCAGCAGACGGGACACAAGCAATCAGCCCCAGCATTTT. This gives the protein CASRRDTSNQPQHF. The gene calls are TRBV12-3 or TRBV12-4 and TRBJ1-5; possibly TRBD1 for D (6 bases). The CDR3 is made up of 14 amino acids. V lost 6 bases and J 1 base, leaving 10 bases between the germline ends.